This TCR beta chain was identified during a study of T cell repertoires in cytomegalovirus infection. Study as a whole: Indications came from public TCR beta signatures; they pointed to CMV infection and to a matching HLA type. Study results and caveats: Ex vivo responses were dominated by HLA-C-restricted CMV-specific TCR beta clonotypes.

A word on this clonotype: Its cognate antigen is unknown.

TCRdb independently ran MiXCR on the reads; one entry per CDR3 protein. The sample has fewer than 85,000 distinct CDR3 sequences, approximately 46% seen once. The clonotype originates from a human donor in good health (CMV status not recorded). Some clones in this sample may be carry-over from other donors' samples. This specimen was CD8+ T cells from cultured PBMCs, taken from culture after CMV antigen stimulation.

The CDR3 coding sequence is TGCGCCAGCAGCCAACTCCTGGGACAGGGTAAGCACGGTCAGCCCCAGCATTTT. Protein sequence: CASSQLLGQGKHGQPQHF. The chain uses TRBV4-1 and TRBJ1-5; 9 nucleotides agree with TRBD1. V was pared by 2 bases and J by 6 bases, with 14 bases of the junction left unmatched. CDR3 length equals 18 residues. Germline CDR1 MGHRA, CDR2 YSYEKL.